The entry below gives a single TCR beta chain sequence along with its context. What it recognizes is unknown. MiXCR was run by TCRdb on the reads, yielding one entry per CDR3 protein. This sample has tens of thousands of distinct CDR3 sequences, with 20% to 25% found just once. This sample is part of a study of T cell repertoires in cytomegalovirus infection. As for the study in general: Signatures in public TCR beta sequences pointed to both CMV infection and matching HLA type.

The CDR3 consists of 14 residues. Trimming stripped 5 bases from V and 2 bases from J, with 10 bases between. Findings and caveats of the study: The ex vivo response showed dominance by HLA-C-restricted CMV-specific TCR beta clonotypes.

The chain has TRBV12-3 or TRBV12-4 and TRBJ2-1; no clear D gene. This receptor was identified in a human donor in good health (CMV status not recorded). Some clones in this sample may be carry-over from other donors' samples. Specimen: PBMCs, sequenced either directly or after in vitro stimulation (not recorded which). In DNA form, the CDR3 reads TGTGCCAGCAGTGCCCAACTCACCTACAATGAGCAGTTCTTC. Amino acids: CASSAQLTYNEQFF.